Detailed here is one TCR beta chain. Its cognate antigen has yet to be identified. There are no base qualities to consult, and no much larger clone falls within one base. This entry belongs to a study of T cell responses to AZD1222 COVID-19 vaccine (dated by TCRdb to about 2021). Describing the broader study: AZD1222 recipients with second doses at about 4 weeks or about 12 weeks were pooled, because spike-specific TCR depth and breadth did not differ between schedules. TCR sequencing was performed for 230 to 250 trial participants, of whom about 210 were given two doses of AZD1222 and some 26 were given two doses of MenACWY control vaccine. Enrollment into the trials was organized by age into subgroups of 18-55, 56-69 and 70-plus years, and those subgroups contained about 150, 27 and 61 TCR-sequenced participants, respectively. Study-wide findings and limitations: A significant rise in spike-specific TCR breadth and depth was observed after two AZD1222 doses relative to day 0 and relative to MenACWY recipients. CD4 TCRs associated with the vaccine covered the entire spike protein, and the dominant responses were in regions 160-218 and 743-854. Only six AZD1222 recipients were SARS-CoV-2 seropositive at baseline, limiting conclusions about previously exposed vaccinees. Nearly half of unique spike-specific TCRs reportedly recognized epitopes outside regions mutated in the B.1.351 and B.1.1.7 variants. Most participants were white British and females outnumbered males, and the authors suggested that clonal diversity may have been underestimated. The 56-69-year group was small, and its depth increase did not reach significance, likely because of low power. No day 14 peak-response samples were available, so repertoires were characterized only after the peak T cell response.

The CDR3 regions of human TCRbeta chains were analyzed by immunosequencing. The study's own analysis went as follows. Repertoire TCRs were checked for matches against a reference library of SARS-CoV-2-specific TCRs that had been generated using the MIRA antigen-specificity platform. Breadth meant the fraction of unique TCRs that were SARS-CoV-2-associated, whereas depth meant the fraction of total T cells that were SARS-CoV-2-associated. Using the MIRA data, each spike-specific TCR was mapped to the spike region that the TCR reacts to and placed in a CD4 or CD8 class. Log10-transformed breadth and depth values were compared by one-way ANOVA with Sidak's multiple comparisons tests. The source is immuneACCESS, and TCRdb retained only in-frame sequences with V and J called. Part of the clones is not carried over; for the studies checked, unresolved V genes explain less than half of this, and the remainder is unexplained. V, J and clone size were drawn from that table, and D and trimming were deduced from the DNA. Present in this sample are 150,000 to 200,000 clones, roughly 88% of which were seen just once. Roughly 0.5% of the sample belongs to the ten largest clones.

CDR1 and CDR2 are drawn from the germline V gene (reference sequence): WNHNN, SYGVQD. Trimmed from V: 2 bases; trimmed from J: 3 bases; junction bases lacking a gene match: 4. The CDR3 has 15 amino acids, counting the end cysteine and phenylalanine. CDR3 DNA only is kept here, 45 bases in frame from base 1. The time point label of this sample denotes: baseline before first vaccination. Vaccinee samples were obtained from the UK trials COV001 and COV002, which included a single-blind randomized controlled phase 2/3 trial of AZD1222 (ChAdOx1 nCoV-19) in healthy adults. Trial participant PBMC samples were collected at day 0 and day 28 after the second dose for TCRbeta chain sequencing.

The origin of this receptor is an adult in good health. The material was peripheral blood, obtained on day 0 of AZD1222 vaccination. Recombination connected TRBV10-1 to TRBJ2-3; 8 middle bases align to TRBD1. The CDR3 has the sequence CASSETRGRTDTQYF. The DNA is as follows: TGCGCCAGCAGTGAGACCAGGGGGCGTACAGATACGCAGTATTTT.